The present TCR beta chain was sequenced within a study of blood T cell repertoires in COVID-19 (dated by TCRdb to 2018 to 2021). About the investigation overall: Collaborator samples came from the United States, Italy and Spain and covered acute and convalescent phases of COVID-19. The material from the prospective study consisted of cDNA or gDNA derived from T cells, B-cell-depleted T cells, or PBMCs. The dataset comprised deeply sampled blood TCRbeta repertoires from subjects exposed to, actively infected with, or recovered from COVID-19. The repertoires were released in a freely available public database intended as a resource for research on the immune response to SARS-CoV-2. Samples were obtained from the ongoing ImmuneRACE study (first 160 participants) and from 1,254 subjects provided by 6 global collaborators. Nearly every sample came with metadata listing a de-identified subject ID, COVID-19 status, age in years and sex. Where available, HLA class I and class II types were obtained from metadata supplied by the sample provider rather than from assay-based typing.

TCRbeta CDR3 regions were amplified from genomic DNA using the immunoSEQ Assay, a bias-controlled multiplex PCR. The authors' analysis ran thus. Nucleated cell counts per sample were estimated from amplification of reference gene primers within the assay. To quantify the absolute abundance of each unique TCRbeta CDR3 rearrangement, sequence reads were collapsed and filtered. Productive Simpson clonality was computed per sample as the square root of Simpson's diversity index over productive rearrangements. The immuneACCESS repertoire file appears here via TCRdb, limited to in-frame rearrangements. These files lack a portion of the clones; in checked studies, under half of the deficit traces to unresolved V genes, and the cause of the others is not known. V, J and clone size are those of that table, while D and trimming were read from the DNA. The table for this sample lists around 130,000 clones; 70% to 90% of them were counted only once. The leading ten clones occupy about 3.4% of the sample.

As to this clone: Its recognized antigen is unknown. Per-base qualities were not stored, and no clone one base away is much larger.

Unmatched junction bases come to 5, with V trimmed by 5 bases and J by 0 bases. Via the germline V gene (reference sequence), CDR1 is SEHNR and CDR2 FQNEAQ. The CDR3, from cysteine to phenylalanine, totals 17 residues. CDR3 DNA is the only sequence kept; it has 51 bases, read in frame from the first base. General study outcomes and caveats: The amount of clinical and demographic metadata varied by source and participant and was provided uncurated.

In the prospective study, participants were about 18 to 89 years old, resided in 24 geographic areas of the United States, and were enrolled through a virtual design. To assign participants to cohorts, the prospective study relied on clinical history that participants themselves reported in a screening survey and a study questionnaire. Mobile phlebotomists in the prospective study collected whole blood, serum and a nasopharyngeal or oropharyngeal swab from every participant. Over a roughly 2-month period, participants in the prospective study had the option of providing additional blood draws and questionnaires. Before DNA extraction, blood samples from the prospective study were shipped at room temperature or frozen.

The sequence was collected from a woman aged 45-65 years with acute COVID-19. The rearrangement combines TRBV7-9 with TRBJ2-3, and 13 junctional nucleotides match TRBD2. Material: PBMCs or T cells enriched from blood (not recorded which). The CDR3 amino acid sequence is: CASSPGTSGISTDTQYF. In nucleotide form, the sequence is TGTGCCAGCAGCCCGGGGACTAGCGGGATCAGCACAGATACGCAGTATTTT.